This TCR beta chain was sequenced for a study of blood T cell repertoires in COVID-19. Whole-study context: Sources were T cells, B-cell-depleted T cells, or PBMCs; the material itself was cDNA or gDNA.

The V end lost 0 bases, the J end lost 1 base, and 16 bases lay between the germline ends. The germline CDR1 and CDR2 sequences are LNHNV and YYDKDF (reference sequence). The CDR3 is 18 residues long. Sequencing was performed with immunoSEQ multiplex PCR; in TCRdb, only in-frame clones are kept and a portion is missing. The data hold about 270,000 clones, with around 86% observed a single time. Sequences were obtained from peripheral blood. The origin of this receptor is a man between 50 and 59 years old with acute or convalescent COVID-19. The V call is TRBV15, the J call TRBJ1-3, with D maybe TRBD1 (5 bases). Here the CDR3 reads CATSRDPPRRGSGNTIYF. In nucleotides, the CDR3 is TGTGCCACCAGCAGAGACCCCCCCAGGAGGGGTTCTGGAAACACCATATATTTT.